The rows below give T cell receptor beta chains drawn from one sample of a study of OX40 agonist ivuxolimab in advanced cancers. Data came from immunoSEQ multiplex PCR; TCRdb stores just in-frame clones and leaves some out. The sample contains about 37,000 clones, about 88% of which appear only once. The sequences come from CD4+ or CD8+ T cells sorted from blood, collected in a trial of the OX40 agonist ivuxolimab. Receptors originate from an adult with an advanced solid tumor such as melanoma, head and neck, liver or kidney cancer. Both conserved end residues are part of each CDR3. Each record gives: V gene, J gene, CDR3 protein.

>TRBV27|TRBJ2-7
CASSLRGGTSYYEQYF
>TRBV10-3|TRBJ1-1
CAIRGTTGGTEAFF
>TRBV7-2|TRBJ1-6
CASSPPPTRSYNSPLHF
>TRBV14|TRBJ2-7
CASSFSGGLSYEQYF
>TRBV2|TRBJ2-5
CASSGSGLAGGVETQYF
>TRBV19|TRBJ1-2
CASSIGQVLGYTF
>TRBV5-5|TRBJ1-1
CASRRNGDKNTEAFF
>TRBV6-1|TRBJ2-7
CASSEPSQPFSYEQYF
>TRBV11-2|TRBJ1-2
CASRTNYGYTF
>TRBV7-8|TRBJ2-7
CASSLETGISYEQYF
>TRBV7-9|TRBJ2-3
CASSLVGWTDTQYF
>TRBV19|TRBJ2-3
CASSQGSTDTQYF
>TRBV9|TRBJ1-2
CASSPGPAWNYGYTF
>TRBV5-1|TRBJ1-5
CASSSDRGQPQHF
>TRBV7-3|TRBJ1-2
CASSLSGDTGTYGYTF
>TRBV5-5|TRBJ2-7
CASSQDPQTYEQYF
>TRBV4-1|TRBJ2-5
CASSQPIAQRVQETQYF
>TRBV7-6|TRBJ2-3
CASSLPSGEFPDTQYF
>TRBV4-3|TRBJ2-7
CASSTSGGSYEQYF
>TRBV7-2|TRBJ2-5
CASSLTGLGETQYF
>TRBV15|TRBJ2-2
CATSWSTSEVGELFF
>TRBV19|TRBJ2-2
CAIMDGNTGELFF
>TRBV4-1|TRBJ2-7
CASSQHRQGSYEQYF
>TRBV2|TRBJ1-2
CASTKEVYGYTF
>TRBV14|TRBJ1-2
CASSPFDPNYGYTF
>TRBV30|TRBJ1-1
CAWSVRSSTEAFF
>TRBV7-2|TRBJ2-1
CASSKKDREIIYNEQFF
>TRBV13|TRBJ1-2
CASSLMAGADGYTF
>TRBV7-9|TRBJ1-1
CASSASPGAYTEAFF
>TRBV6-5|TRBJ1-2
CASSYDGVGGYTF
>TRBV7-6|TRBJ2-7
CASSLEWSEQYF
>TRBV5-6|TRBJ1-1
CASSLGGARTEAFF
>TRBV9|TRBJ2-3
CASRGAGEYADTQYF
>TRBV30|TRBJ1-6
CAWSVQGGSPLHF
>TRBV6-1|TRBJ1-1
CASSATVGPDEAFF
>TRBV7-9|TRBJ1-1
CASSSGLKNTEAFF
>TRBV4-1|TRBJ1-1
CASSQDEGVEAFF
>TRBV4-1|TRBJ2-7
CASSQEDGDYEQYF
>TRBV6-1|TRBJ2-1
CASSPGRSPYNEQFF
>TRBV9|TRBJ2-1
CASSVVMASGGPADEQFF
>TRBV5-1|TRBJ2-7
CASSLPRQVLPGEQYF
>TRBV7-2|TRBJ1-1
CASSPRGHWVREAFF
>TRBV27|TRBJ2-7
CASSLRGFGTYEQYF
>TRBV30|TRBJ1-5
CAWSVEGTQPQHF
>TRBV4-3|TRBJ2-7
CASSQDLAGTYEQYF
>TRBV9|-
CASSVALGAVGEQYF
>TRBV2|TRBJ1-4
CASSEGPRGEKLFF
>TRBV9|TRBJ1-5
CASSVDGSNQPQHF
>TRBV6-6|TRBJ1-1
CASSGEETESTEAFF
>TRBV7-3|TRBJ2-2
CASSLTGGGAPAGELFF
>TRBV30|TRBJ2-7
CAWSVDWDPDYEQYF
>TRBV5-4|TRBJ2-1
CASSPGNEQFF